The rows below give T cell receptor beta chains drawn from one sample of a study of OX40 agonist ivuxolimab in advanced cancers. Libraries were prepared by immunoSEQ multiplex PCR; TCRdb keeps only in-frame clonotypes and omits some of them. The data hold tens of thousands of clones, with 85% to 90% observed a single time. The sequencing used CD4+ or CD8+ T cells sorted from blood, collected in a trial of the OX40 agonist ivuxolimab. The receptors stem from an adult with an advanced solid tumor such as melanoma, head and neck, liver or kidney cancer. The CDR3 runs from the conserved cysteine through the conserved F or W.

cdr3_aa,v_call,cdr3_length,j_call
CAWSEVASGRYETQYF,TRBV30,16,TRBJ2-5
CASSVTGGDTEAFF,TRBV9,14,TRBJ1-1
CASSLRVTAGRLPEQFF,TRBV7-8,17,TRBJ2-1
CASSLTNYNEQFF,TRBV27,13,TRBJ2-1
CASSIYPDLSNQPQHF,TRBV19,16,TRBJ1-5
CASSKGDTEAFF,TRBV7-9,12,TRBJ1-1
CASSQAGSLNEQFF,TRBV4-2,14,TRBJ2-1
CASSFQYNEQFF,TRBV28,12,TRBJ2-1
CASTPVPGQGSVSNQPQHF,TRBV9,19,TRBJ1-5
CAGSGDGYGYTF,TRBV5-1,12,TRBJ1-2
CASTSPRRSGANVLTF,TRBV27,16,TRBJ2-6
CASSYPSRDRALYNEKLFF,TRBV28,19,TRBJ1-4
CASSSSVGEGGYTF,TRBV6-5,14,TRBJ1-2
CASSQEGSSGKQYF,TRBV4-1,14,TRBJ2-7
CASEASGEQFF,TRBV6-1,11,TRBJ2-1
CASSHRGSGSTDTQYF,TRBV2,16,TRBJ2-3